This paragraph covers one T cell receptor beta chain sequence. These data are taken from a study of blood T cell repertoires in COVID-19. Turning to the study itself: The origin of the acute and convalescent COVID-19 samples was the United States, Italy and Spain. Nucleic acid was either cDNA or gDNA, and it came from T cells, B-cell-depleted T cells, or PBMCs.

Under the authors' procedure: Estimated nucleated cell counts came from reference gene primer amplification. The repertoire was sequenced with immunoSEQ multiplex PCR; TCRdb's copy has only in-frame clones and lacks some. The V and J calls and clone size are taken from that table; D and trimming were inferred from the DNA. Of 210,000 or so clones listed, about nine tenths are singletons. Deletions cut 7 bases from V and 0 bases from J, with 14 bases between. Germline V gene sequence: CDR1 SGHNT, CDR2 YYREEE (reference sequence). The CDR3 runs 14 residues. This TCR came from a man aged 35 to 55 with acute or convalescent COVID-19. The chain uses TRBV5-4 and TRBJ2-7; maybe TRBD1 (5 bases). The sequenced sample was peripheral blood. The CDR3 region is CASAQQASSYEQYF. Here the CDR3 DNA reads TGTGCCAGCGCCCAACAGGCCTCCTCCTACGAGCAGTACTTC.